Only a few counts were recorded for the clone carrying this T cell receptor (beta chain). The data were obtained in a study of cytomegalovirus exposure and HLA in healthy donors. Study-level background: An analysis done earlier identified about 120 million unique TCR beta sequences from about 179 million T cells.

Primers for the PCR totalled 60 Vbeta and 13 Jbeta. Using immunoSEQ multiplex PCR, the repertoire was profiled, and TCRdb retains in-frame clones only, with some absent. The sample records about 200,000 clones, approximately 80% being singletons. Germline lookup yields CDR1 MGHDK and CDR2 SYGVNS. The V end lost 10 bases, the J end lost 3 bases, and 22 bases lay between the germline ends. The CDR3 length is 15 residues. The sequence was obtained from a middle-aged man in good health and CMV-seronegative. The J gene is TRBJ2-7, the V gene TRBV25-1, with D perhaps TRBD1 (6 bases). The specimen sequenced was PBMCs. The CDR3 DNA sequence: TGTGCCACTACCCCGGCCGGGACACCCTACTACGAGCAGTACTTC. It specifies CATTPAGTPYYEQYF.